The rows below give T cell receptor beta chains drawn from one sample of a study of T cells after yellow fever vaccination. TCRdb recomputed calls from the 5' RACE reads with MiXCR, one row per CDR3 protein. Of tens of thousands of distinct CDR3 sequences in the sample, roughly 7.4% are singletons; the top ten hold around 28%. Sequencing used CD8+ T cells sorted from PBMCs, obtained approximately 16 days after the first yellow fever vaccination. All receptors come from a young man who received the YFV17D yellow fever vaccine. Both conserved end residues are part of each CDR3. Each record gives: V gene, D gene, J gene, clone size, CDR3 protein, CDR3 DNA. A D gene is named only where the DNA matches it firmly. Only part of the rows carry a size: once, few, many, or a class if the clone is expanded.

v_gene: TRBV3-1; d_gene: -; j_gene: TRBJ2-6; abundance: many; CDR3aa: CASSPTEGAGANVLTF; CDR3nt: TGTGCCAGCAGCCCCACGGAGGGGGCTGGGGCCAACGTCCTGACTTTC
v_gene: TRBV7-9; d_gene: TRBD1; j_gene: TRBJ2-3; abundance: many; CDR3aa: CASSSKDRESDTQYF; CDR3nt: TGTGCCAGCAGCTCAAAGGACAGGGAATCAGATACGCAGTATTTT
v_gene: TRBV20-1; d_gene: TRBD2; j_gene: TRBJ2-5; abundance: few; CDR3aa: CSARDETSEETQYF; CDR3nt: TGCAGTGCTAGAGATGAGACTAGCGAAGAGACCCAGTACTTC
v_gene: TRBV12-3/TRBV12-4; d_gene: TRBD1; j_gene: TRBJ2-1; abundance: -; CDR3aa: CASSFGTAFNEQFF; CDR3nt: TGTGCCAGCAGTTTCGGGACAGCCTTTAATGAGCAGTTCTTC
v_gene: TRBV5-1; d_gene: -; j_gene: TRBJ2-2; abundance: many; CDR3aa: CASSFAQSNTGELFF; CDR3nt: TGCGCCAGCAGCTTCGCACAGTCGAACACCGGGGAGCTGTTTTTT
v_gene: TRBV10-3; d_gene: TRBD2; j_gene: TRBJ2-5; abundance: many; CDR3aa: CAISGPGTSGTETQYF; CDR3nt: TGTGCCATCAGTGGCCCCGGGACTAGCGGCACAGAGACCCAGTACTTC
v_gene: TRBV4-1; d_gene: -; j_gene: TRBJ1-6; abundance: many; CDR3aa: CASSLIGGRGRSPLHF; CDR3nt: TGCGCCAGCAGCCTAATCGGGGGGAGGGGACGTTCACCCCTCCACTTT
v_gene: TRBV4-3; d_gene: -; j_gene: TRBJ2-3; abundance: -; CDR3aa: CASSQDESSTDTQYF; CDR3nt: TGCGCCAGCAGCCAAGACGAATCTAGCACAGATACGCAGTATTTT
v_gene: TRBV15; d_gene: -; j_gene: TRBJ1-2; abundance: many; CDR3aa: CATSRVKGGYGYTF; CDR3nt: TGTGCCACCAGCAGAGTCAAGGGTGGCTATGGCTACACCTTC
v_gene: TRBV7-9; d_gene: TRBD1; j_gene: TRBJ2-3; abundance: many; CDR3aa: CASTPFGDRGSDTQYF; CDR3nt: TGTGCCAGCACTCCCTTTGGGGACAGGGGATCAGATACGCAGTATTTT
v_gene: TRBV11-2; d_gene: TRBD2; j_gene: TRBJ2-5; abundance: many; CDR3aa: CASSPLRLAGGQETQYF; CDR3nt: TGTGCCAGCAGCCCTCTGAGACTAGCGGGGGGCCAAGAGACCCAGTACTTC
v_gene: TRBV4-3; d_gene: -; j_gene: TRBJ2-7; abundance: many; CDR3aa: CASSQVMFGEQYF; CDR3nt: TGCGCCAGCAGCCAAGTTATGTTTGGCGAGCAGTACTTC
v_gene: TRBV5-5; d_gene: TRBD1; j_gene: TRBJ2-7; abundance: many; CDR3aa: CASSLMLQGTPGEQYF; CDR3nt: TGTGCCAGCAGCTTGATGTTACAGGGGACACCTGGCGAGCAGTACTTC
v_gene: TRBV7-6; d_gene: -; j_gene: TRBJ2-2; abundance: -; CDR3aa: CASSLATGPAGELFF; CDR3nt: TGTGCCAGCAGCTTAGCTACAGGGCCCGCCGGGGAGCTGTTTTTT
v_gene: TRBV7-8; d_gene: -; j_gene: TRBJ1-1; abundance: -; CDR3aa: CASSFRPRDTEAFF; CDR3nt: TGTGCCAGCAGCTTTCGCCCCAGGGACACTGAAGCTTTCTTT
v_gene: TRBV2; d_gene: -; j_gene: TRBJ1-2; abundance: -; CDR3aa: CARQGQNYGYTF; CDR3nt: TGTGCCAGACAGGGCCAAAACTATGGCTACACCTTC